This TCR beta chain emerged from a study of blood T cell repertoires in COVID-19 (dated by TCRdb to about 2020). As for the study more broadly: Samples covering the acute and convalescent phases of COVID-19 were provided by collaborators in the United States, Italy and Spain. Where HLA class I and class II types were available, the types were taken from metadata supplied by the sample provider, not from assay-based typing. The samples were drawn from two sources: the first 160 participants of the ongoing ImmuneRACE study, and 1,200 or so subjects contributed by 6 global collaborators. The sample metadata nearly always contained a de-identified subject ID, COVID-19 status, age in years and sex. Subjects who had been exposed to COVID-19, were actively infected with it, or had recovered from it provided the deeply sampled blood TCRbeta repertoires that made up the dataset. A freely available public database, intended as a resource for researchers studying the immune response to SARS-CoV-2, is where the repertoires were released. The material from the prospective study consisted of cDNA or gDNA derived from T cells, B-cell-depleted T cells, or PBMCs. Study-wide findings and limitations: The quantity of clinical and demographic metadata differed by source and by participant and was supplied without curation.

Concerning this clone itself: What this receptor recognizes is not known. Nothing much larger sits one base from this clone, and base qualities are not available.

The immunoSEQ Assay, a bias-controlled multiplex PCR, was used to amplify TCRbeta CDR3 regions from genomic DNA. Per the original workflow: Within the assay, amplification of reference gene primers was used to estimate how many nucleated cells each sample contained. To quantify the absolute abundance of each unique TCRbeta CDR3 rearrangement, sequence reads were collapsed and filtered. For each sample, productive Simpson clonality was calculated as the square root of Simpson's diversity index over productive rearrangements. TCRdb took this table from immuneACCESS and kept in-frame rearrangements with V and J called. Such tables lack part of the clones; where checked against another copy, unresolved V genes explain under half of the gap, and the rest is unexplained. V and J calls and clone size are given by that table; D and trimming were obtained from the DNA. In all, the sample holds some 66,000 clones, and roughly 90% of those were seen once. The top ten clones comprise 1% to 1.5% of the sample.

Collaborating institutions collected whole blood in K2EDTA tubes following their own protocols. For TCRbeta analysis, collaborator samples were shipped as frozen whole blood, as isolated PBMCs, or as DNA extracted from either sample type. The clonotype comes from a woman aged 60-75 years with acute or convalescent COVID-19. Sequencing used peripheral blood.

The nucleotide sequence is given as TGTGCCATCAGTGACCCCCAGGGGCAGGGGAATGGCTACACCTTC. Its amino acids are CAISDPQGQGNGYTF. This chain joins TRBV10-3 to TRBJ1-2, with TRBD1 as a weak D call on 6 bases. The CDR3 sequence holds 15 residues, the cysteine and phenylalanine included. Only the CDR3 part of the read is kept: 45 bases, read in frame from the first base. Per the germline V gene, ENHRY is the CDR1 and SYGVKD is the CDR2. The V end loses 3 bases and the J end loses 6 bases, and a stretch of 17 bases separates them.